The rows below give T cell receptor beta chains drawn from one sample of a study of blood T cell repertoires in COVID-19. The table came from immunoSEQ multiplex PCR; TCRdb's copy has only in-frame clones and leaves some out. The sample holds about 410,000 clones, less than 95% seen once. Sequenced input: PBMCs or T cells enriched from blood (not recorded which). The receptors were gathered from a man between 18 and 29 years old who had recovered from COVID-19. Both conserved end residues are part of each CDR3. The D gene is left open where the match is weak. Clone size, where shown, is once, few, many, or a class for clones that have expanded.

v_call,j_call,clone_size,d_call,cdr3_aa,cdr3_nt
TRBV7-3,TRBJ2-3,few,TRBD2,CASSLGLAGVFDTQYF,TGTGCCAGCAGCTTGGGACTAGCGGGCGTTTTCGATACGCAGTATTTT
TRBV25-1,TRBJ2-7,.,.,CASRTSSYEQYF,TGTGCCAGCAGAACTAGCTCCTACGAGCAGTACTTC
TRBV2,TRBJ1-3,.,TRBD1,CASSLRDSRYRGNTIYF,TGTGCCAGCAGTCTCCGGGACAGCCGTTACAGGGGAAACACCATATATTTT
TRBV2,TRBJ2-5,.,TRBD2,CASQVAGVGETQYF,TGTGCCAGCCAAGTAGCGGGAGTGGGGGAGACCCAGTACTTC
TRBV7-2,TRBJ2-7,once,.,CASSLVSGTYEQYF,TGTGCCAGCAGCTTAGTATCCGGGACCTACGAGCAGTACTTC
TRBV7-9,TRBJ1-2,.,TRBD1,CASSLGQGASYGYTF,TGTGCCAGCAGCTTAGGACAGGGGGCTTCCTATGGCTACACCTTC
TRBV7-3,TRBJ1-6,once,TRBD1,CASSLRQGRDSPLHF,TGTGCCAGCAGCCTGAGACAGGGGAGGGATTCACCCCTCCACTTT
TRBV29-1,TRBJ2-1,.,.,CSAFSPRNNEQFF,TGCAGCGCTTTTAGTCCCCGAAACAATGAGCAGTTCTTC
TRBV25-1,TRBJ1-2,.,TRBD1,CASRTGYGYTF,TGTGCCAGCAGGACAGGGTATGGCTACACCTTC
TRBV30,TRBJ2-1,.,TRBD2,CAWSVGSGRALGQFF,TGTGCCTGGAGTGTAGGGAGCGGGAGGGCCCTCGGGCAGTTCTTC
TRBV2,TRBJ1-1,.,.,CASSELGGYNTEAFF,TGTGCCAGCAGTGAACTGGGCGGGTACAACACTGAAGCTTTCTTT
TRBV12-1,TRBJ2-5,.,.,CASSFMTGLGEETQYF,TGTGCCAGCAGCTTTATGACAGGGTTGGGAGAAGAGACCCAGTACTTC
TRBV6-5,TRBJ2-2,.,TRBD2,CASRGGWNTGELFF,TGTGCCAGCCGGGGGGGCTGGAACACCGGGGAGCTGTTTTTT
TRBV2,TRBJ1-1,.,.,CASSEQGMNTEAFF,TGTGCCAGCAGTGAACAGGGGATGAACACTGAAGCTTTCTTT
TRBV18,TRBJ2-2,.,TRBD2,CASSPSGRETTTGELFF,TGTGCCAGCTCACCGTCGGGGCGGGAGACCACCACCGGGGAGCTGTTTTTT
TRBV11-2,TRBJ2-4,.,TRBD2,CASSSARGGLTKNIQYF,TGTGCCAGCAGCTCCGCCCGGGGGGGTCTGACCAAAAACATTCAGTACTTC
TRBV27,TRBJ1-5,.,TRBD1,CASSTRQGAYSNQPQHF,TGTGCCAGCAGTACACGACAGGGGGCCTATAGCAATCAGCCCCAGCATTTT
TRBV6-4,TRBJ2-1,.,.,CASSDPRLPRNEQFF,TGTGCCAGCAGTGACCCCCGACTGCCGCGCAATGAGCAGTTCTTC
TRBV18,TRBJ2-7,.,TRBD1,CASSPGGQGPYEQYF,TGTGCCAGCTCACCCGGTGGACAGGGCCCCTACGAGCAGTACTTC
TRBV6-2/TRBV6-3,TRBJ2-7,.,TRBD2,CASSSRGTLSYEQYF,TGTGCCAGCAGTTCGCGGGGGACTCTCTCCTACGAGCAGTACTTC
TRBV12-3/TRBV12-4,TRBJ1-1,.,.,CASSSRSYTEAFF,TGTGCCAGCAGTTCTCGGAGTTACACTGAAGCTTTCTTT
TRBV10-1,TRBJ1-2,.,TRBD1,CASGDSPYGYTF,TGCGCCAGCGGGGACAGTCCGTATGGCTACACCTTC
TRBV28,TRBJ1-2,.,.,CASSSFGGGEGYTF,TGTGCCAGCAGTTCCTTCGGGGGAGGAGAAGGCTACACCTTC
TRBV5-6,TRBJ2-7,.,.,CASSMALSYEQYF,TGTGCCAGCAGTATGGCCCTCTCCTACGAGCAGTACTTC
TRBV6-5,TRBJ1-5,.,.,CASARGGYQPQHF,TGTGCCAGCGCTCGGGGAGGTTATCAGCCCCAGCATTTT
TRBV7-2,TRBJ1-5,.,.,CASSLELLRNQPQHF,TGTGCCAGCAGCTTAGAGCTACTGAGAAATCAGCCCCAGCATTTT
TRBV19,TRBJ1-6,.,.,CASSIVADNSPLHF,TGTGCCAGTAGTATAGTTGCAGATAATTCACCCCTCCACTTT
TRBV14,TRBJ2-7,.,.,CASSPSGYEQYF,TGTGCCAGCAGCCCGAGCGGGTACGAGCAGTACTTC
TRBV13,TRBJ1-1,.,.,CASSLEQGDTEAFF,TGTGCCAGCAGCTTAGAACAGGGCGACACTGAAGCTTTCTTT
TRBV28,TRBJ2-7,.,TRBD2,CASRLAGISYEQYF,TGTGCCAGCAGGCTAGCGGGGATCTCCTACGAGCAGTACTTC
TRBV7-8,TRBJ1-2,.,.,CASSPSGGGRRGYTF,TGTGCCAGCAGCCCCAGTGGGGGAGGGCGTCGTGGCTACACCTTC
TRBV4-1,TRBJ2-6,.,.,CASSHSTATSPGANVLTF,TGCGCCAGCAGCCATTCGACAGCAACCTCACCTGGGGCCAACGTCCTGACTTTC
TRBV9,TRBJ2-1,.,TRBD2,CASSARVAGGYNEQFF,TGTGCCAGCAGCGCCAGGGTAGCGGGAGGGTACAATGAGCAGTTCTTC
TRBV5-1,TRBJ2-7,.,TRBD2,CASSLRSLLAGYEQYF,TGCGCCAGCAGCTTGCGTTCGTTACTAGCGGGCTACGAGCAGTACTTC
TRBV11-2,TRBJ1-5,once,.,CASSLDLAAGQPQHF,TGTGCCAGCAGCTTAGATCTGGCGGCGGGTCAGCCCCAGCATTTT
TRBV19,TRBJ2-7,.,TRBD1,CASSRGQGPLWEQYF,TGTGCCAGTAGTCGGGGACAGGGGCCCCTTTGGGAGCAGTACTTC
TRBV20-1,TRBJ1-1,.,.,CSATRTGEAFF,TGCAGTGCGACCCGGACGGGGGAAGCTTTCTTT
TRBV19,TRBJ2-7,.,TRBD2,CASSPSGGSYEQYF,TGTGCCAGTAGTCCTAGCGGCGGCTCCTACGAGCAGTACTTC
TRBV5-1,TRBJ1-2,.,TRBD1,CASSIGQGMKNYGYTF,TGCGCCAGCAGCATCGGACAGGGGATGAAGAACTATGGCTACACCTTC
TRBV7-9,TRBJ2-1,.,TRBD2,CASSFGTSGHNEQFF,TGTGCCAGCAGCTTTGGGACTAGCGGACACAATGAGCAGTTCTTC
TRBV30,TRBJ1-3,.,.,CAWSAKRGNGSGNTIYF,TGTGCCTGGAGTGCTAAAAGGGGTAATGGTTCTGGAAACACCATATATTTT
TRBV4-1,TRBJ1-1,.,.,CASSQGQGQGAFF,TGCGCCAGCAGCCAAGGTCAGGGGCAGGGTGCTTTCTTT
TRBV2,TRBJ1-3,.,.,CASRDRGGAISGNTIYF,TGTGCCAGCAGAGACCGTGGAGGGGCGATCTCTGGAAACACCATATATTTT
TRBV3-1/TRBV3-2,TRBJ1-6,.,.,CASSQGSRAPLHF,TGTGCCAGCAGCCAAGGCTCACGAGCACCCCTCCACTTT
TRBV7-9,TRBJ2-1,.,TRBD2,CASTPLGAGTSGSNEQFF,TGTGCCAGCACCCCCTTGGGTGCCGGGACTAGCGGGAGCAATGAGCAGTTCTTC
TRBV6-5,TRBJ1-2,once,.,CASSSREWPGYTF,TGTGCCAGCAGTTCCCGGGAGTGGCCGGGCTACACCTTC
TRBV28,TRBJ2-5,.,.,CASSTRQGRETQYF,TGTGCCAGCAGTACCCGTCAGGGGCGAGAGACCCAGTACTTC